This TCR beta chain was sequenced during a study of blood T cells in healthy people across ages (dated by TCRdb to about 2015). With regard to the full study: In model experiments, roughly one uniquely barcoded TCR beta cDNA molecule per two T cells was captured by template switching. The study measured age-related changes in TCR beta repertoire diversity using deep sequencing normalized with unique cDNA molecular identifiers. Four age groups were formed from the donors: young (average 16 years), middle-aged (just under 40), aged (62) and long-lived (around 82). Using the same blood draw, the study looked at two additional independent replicas of 1 million unique cDNA reads for two donors, one aged 18 to 30 and the other aged 80 or older. What the authors observed across the whole study: Because profiling used bulk unsorted PBMCs, naive and antigen-experienced compartments could not be compared conclusively. Estimates of total diversity based on one million sequenced T cells were considered lower bounds and underestimates. Observed TCR beta diversity per million T cells fell roughly linearly with age, and a significant reduction was already apparent by age around 36. Observed TCR beta diversity correlated strongly with the percentage of naive T cells measured by flow cytometry. Compared with the aged group, the long-lived group had more naive CD4+ T cells, fewer expanded clones and increased TCR diversity, a pattern suggesting age selection. The CMV infection status of donors was not known, potentially confounding age-related changes in expanded clonotypes.

Library method: 5' RACE. These reads were obtained on an Illumina HiSeq 2500. A second roughly 6 to 12 cycle PCR used a sample-barcoded 5' primer and a J-beta primer mix. A unique molecular identifier was introduced onto each TCR beta cDNA molecule by a template-switch 5' adaptor carrying 12 random nucleotides. Each sample yielded at least 3 million CDR3-containing paired-end reads. First-strand cDNA was synthesized from all RNA with the Mint cDNA synthesis kit, primed by a TRBC-specific oligonucleotide. Following uracil-DNA glycosylase treatment, a first 18-cycle PCR with universal primers M1SS and BC2_uni_R was performed on all cDNA. For the original study's pipeline: For normalization, 1 million high-quality reads were randomly selected from each sample, with every read carrying a distinct molecular identifier. Reads with shared molecular identifiers were discarded instead of being binned into consensus sequences. MiTCR, run with a Q25 quality threshold and the strictest error-elimination algorithm, handled CDR3 identification, clonotype clustering and error correction. A nonparametric unseen species model with Euler transformation was used to estimate a lower bound on total TCR beta diversity. Starting from the raw public reads, TCRdb applied fastp trimming at Q25, assembled clones with MiXCR and retained in-frame beta chains. CDR3 protein sequences are deduplicated, and each keeps its most common genes and DNA. The V and J calls and clone size come from TCRdb's table, not from the authors' own analysis. The sample has 800,000 to 950,000 distinct CDR3 sequences on record, almost 30% of them singletons. The top ten hold 9.5% to 13% of the sample.

The roughly 39 donors, aged about 6 to 95 years, were systemically healthy Caucasian individuals from Russia. Each donor gave ten milliliters of peripheral blood, collected into EDTA-treated Vacutainer tubes. PBMCs were isolated by Ficoll-Paque density-gradient centrifugation, with at least 6.5 million obtained per sample. Total RNA, at least 6 micrograms per sample, was extracted from PBMCs with Trizol reagent. For every donor, flow cytometry on a PBMC aliquot measured the percentage of naive CD45RAhigh/CD27high T cells. Trimming removed 1 base from V and 13 bases from J, leaving 17 bases between the germline ends. CDR1 SGHTA and CDR2 FQGTGA were looked up in the germline V gene. The CDR3 contains 14 residues, cysteine and phenylalanine counted. Solely the CDR3 DNA is kept, with 42 bases framed from the first base. To note about this clonotype: Its target antigen remains unknown. Base quality data are lacking; no much larger clone is found one base away.

This same sample was also part of a study on T cells of mothers and their children. Per the second study: Nine systemically healthy Caucasian individuals, comprising three mothers and their six children, were included as donors. cDNA synthesis consumed the entire amount of extracted RNA, loaded at approximately 1.6 ug RNA in each 15 ul reaction. In the second PCR, the M1S primer added sample barcodes and 2-4 random nucleotides. Over 9.5 million TCR beta CDR3 reads were obtained for each mother, and around 3 million reads were obtained for each child. TCR recombination output is similarly shaped by thymic selection in related and unrelated pairs, with a minor effect exerted by inherited differences. Related mother-child pairs always showed normalized repertoire overlap that was slightly higher than in unrelated mother-child pairs, though the difference was never significant. With a sensitivity of approximately 96 clones per million clonotypes, no persistent microchimeric T cell clones were detected. Deep NGS was used in the study to compare the TCR beta repertoires of mothers and children and to look for features that separate related mother-child pairs from unrelated individuals. On average, the children were approximately 12 +/- 4 years old, while the mothers were 40 +/- 4 years old. After adapter ligation with NEBNext reagents, the libraries were sequenced on Illumina HiSeq 2000 with 100+100 nt paired-end reads. To avoid cross-contamination, the mother libraries and the child libraries were prepared a month apart and sequenced in separate runs. Each donor had between roughly 450,000 and 2,100,000 distinct TCR beta clonotypes identified. Naive TCR beta clonotypes were estimated from low-frequency clonotypes matched to each donor's FACS-determined naive share, without sorting.

The sequence links TRBV7-3 to TRBJ2-4, and possibly TRBD2, on 7 matching bases. The sample taken for sequencing was blood. The clonotype comes from a woman in her thirties or forties in good health. This receptor has the CDR3 CASSLRGGTSEQYF. The DNA sequence reads TGTGCCAGCAGCTTAAGGGGGGGGACATCGGAGCAGTACTTC.